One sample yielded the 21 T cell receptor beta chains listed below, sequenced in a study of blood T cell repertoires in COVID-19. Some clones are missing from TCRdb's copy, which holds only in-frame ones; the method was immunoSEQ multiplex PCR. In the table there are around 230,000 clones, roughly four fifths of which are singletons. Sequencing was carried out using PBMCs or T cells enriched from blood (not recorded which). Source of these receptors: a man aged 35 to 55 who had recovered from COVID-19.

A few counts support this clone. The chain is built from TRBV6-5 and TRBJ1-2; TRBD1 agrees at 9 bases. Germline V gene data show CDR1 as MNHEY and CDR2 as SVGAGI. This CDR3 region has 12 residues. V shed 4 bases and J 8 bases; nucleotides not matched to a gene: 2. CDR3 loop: CASSWTGEGYTF. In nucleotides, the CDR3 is TGTGCCAGCAGTTGGACAGGGGAGGGCTACACCTTC.

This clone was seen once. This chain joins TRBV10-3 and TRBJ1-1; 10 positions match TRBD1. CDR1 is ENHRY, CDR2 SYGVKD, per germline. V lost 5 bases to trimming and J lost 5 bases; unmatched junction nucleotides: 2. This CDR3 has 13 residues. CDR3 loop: CAISWDRGTEAFF. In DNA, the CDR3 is TGTGCCATCAGTTGGGACAGGGGTACTGAAGCTTTCTTT.

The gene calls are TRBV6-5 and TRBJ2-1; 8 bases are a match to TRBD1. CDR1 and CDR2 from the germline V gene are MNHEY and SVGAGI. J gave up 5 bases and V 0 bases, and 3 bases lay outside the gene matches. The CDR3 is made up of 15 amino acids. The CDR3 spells CASSYSGTGNNEQFF. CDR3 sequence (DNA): TGTGCCAGCAGTTACTCCGGGACAGGTAACAATGAGCAGTTCTTC.

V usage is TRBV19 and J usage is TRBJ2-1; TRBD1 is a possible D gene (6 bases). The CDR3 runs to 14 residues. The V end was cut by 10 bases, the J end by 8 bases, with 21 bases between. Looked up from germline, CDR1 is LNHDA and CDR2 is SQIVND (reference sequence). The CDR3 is CATERTARLDEQFF. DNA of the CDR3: TGTGCCACGGAACGGACAGCTCGATTGGATGAGCAGTTCTTC.

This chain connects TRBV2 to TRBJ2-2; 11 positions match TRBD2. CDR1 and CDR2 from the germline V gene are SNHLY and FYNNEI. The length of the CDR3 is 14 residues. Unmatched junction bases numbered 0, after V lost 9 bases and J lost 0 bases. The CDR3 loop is CARGLAANTGELFF. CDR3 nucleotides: TGTGCCAGGGGACTAGCGGCGAACACCGGGGAGCTGTTTTTT.

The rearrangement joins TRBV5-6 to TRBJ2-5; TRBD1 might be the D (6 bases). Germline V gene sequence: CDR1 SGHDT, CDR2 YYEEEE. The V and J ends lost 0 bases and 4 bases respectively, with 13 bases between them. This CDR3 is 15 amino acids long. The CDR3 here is CASSLAGVNRETQYF. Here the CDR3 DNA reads TGTGCCAGCAGCTTGGCAGGGGTAAATAGAGAGACCCAGTACTTC.

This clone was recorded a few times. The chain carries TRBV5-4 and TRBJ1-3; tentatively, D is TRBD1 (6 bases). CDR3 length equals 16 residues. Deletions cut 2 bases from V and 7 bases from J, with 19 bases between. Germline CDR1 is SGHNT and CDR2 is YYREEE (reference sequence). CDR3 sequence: CASSLDPGVVGNTIYF. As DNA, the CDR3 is TGTGCCAGCAGCTTAGACCCAGGGGTAGTCGGGAACACCATATATTTT.

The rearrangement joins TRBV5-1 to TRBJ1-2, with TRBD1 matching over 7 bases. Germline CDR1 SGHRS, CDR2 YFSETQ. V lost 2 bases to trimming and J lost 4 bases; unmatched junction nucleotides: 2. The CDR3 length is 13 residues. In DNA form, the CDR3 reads TGCGCCAGCAGCTTTGGGGACAGCTATGGCTACACCTTC. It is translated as CASSFGDSYGYTF.

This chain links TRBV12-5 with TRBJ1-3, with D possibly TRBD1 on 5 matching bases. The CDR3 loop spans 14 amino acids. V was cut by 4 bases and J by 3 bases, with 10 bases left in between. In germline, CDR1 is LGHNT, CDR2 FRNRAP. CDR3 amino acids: CASGSWGGGNTIYF. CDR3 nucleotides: TGTGCTAGTGGTTCCTGGGGGGGTGGAAACACCATATATTTT.

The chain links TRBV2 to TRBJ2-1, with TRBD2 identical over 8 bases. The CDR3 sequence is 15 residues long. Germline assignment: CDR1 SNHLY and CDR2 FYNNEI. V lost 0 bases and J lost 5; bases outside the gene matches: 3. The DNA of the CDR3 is TGTGCCAGCAGTGAAGCTAGCGGGGTGAACAATGAGCAGTTCTTC. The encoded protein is CASSEASGVNNEQFF.

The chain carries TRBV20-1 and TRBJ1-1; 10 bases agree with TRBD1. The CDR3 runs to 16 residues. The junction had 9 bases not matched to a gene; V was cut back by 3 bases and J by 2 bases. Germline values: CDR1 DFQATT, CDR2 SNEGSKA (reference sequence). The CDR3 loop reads CSASNPDRGLNTEAFF. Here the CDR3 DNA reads TGCAGTGCTAGTAATCCCGACAGGGGGCTTAACACTGAAGCTTTCTTT.

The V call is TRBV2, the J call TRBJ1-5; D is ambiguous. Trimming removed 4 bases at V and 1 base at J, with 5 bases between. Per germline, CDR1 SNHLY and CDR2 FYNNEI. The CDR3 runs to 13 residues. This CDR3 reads CASSGESNQPQHF. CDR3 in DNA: TGTGCCAGCAGTGGGGAGAGCAATCAGCCCCAGCATTTT.

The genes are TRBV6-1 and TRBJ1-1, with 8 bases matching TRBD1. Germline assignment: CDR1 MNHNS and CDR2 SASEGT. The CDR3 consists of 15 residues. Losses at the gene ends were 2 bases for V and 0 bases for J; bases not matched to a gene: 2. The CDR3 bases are TGTGCCAGCAGTGAATGGGACAGGCTGAACACTGAAGCTTTCTTT. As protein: CASSEWDRLNTEAFF.

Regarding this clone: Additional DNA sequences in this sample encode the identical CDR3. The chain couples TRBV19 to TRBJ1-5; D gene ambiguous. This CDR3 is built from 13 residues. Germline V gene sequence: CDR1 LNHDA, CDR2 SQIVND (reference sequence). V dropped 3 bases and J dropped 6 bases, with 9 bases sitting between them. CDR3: CASSIERGQPQHF. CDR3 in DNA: TGTGCCAGTAGTATTGAGCGGGGTCAGCCCCAGCATTTT.

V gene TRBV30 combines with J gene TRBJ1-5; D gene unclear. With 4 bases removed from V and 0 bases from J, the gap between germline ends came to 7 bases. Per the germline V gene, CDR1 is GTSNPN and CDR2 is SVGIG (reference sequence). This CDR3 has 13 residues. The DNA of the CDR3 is TGTGCCTGGACGGACTATAGCAATCAGCCCCAGCATTTT. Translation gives CAWTDYSNQPQHF. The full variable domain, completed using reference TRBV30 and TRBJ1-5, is SQTIHQWPATLVQPVGSPLSLECTVEGTSNPNLYWYRQAAGRGLQLLFYSVGIGQISSEVPQNLSASRPQDRQFILSSKKLLLSDSGFYLCAWTDYSNQPQHFGDGTRLSIL.

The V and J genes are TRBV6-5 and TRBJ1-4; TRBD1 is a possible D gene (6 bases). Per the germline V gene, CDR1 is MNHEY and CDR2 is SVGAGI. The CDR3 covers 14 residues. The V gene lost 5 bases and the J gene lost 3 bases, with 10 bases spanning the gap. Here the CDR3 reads CASSTGSANEKLFF. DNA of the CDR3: TGTGCCAGCAGTACAGGGTCAGCTAATGAAAAACTGTTTTTT.

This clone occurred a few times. CDR3 in DNA: TGTGCCAGCAGCCAAGCGGGAAGGTTTGGTTCGGAGACCCAGTACTTC. Translating it yields CASSQAGRFGSETQYF. This chain joins TRBV14 and TRBJ2-5, with D maybe TRBD2 (5 bases). Trimming removed 1 base at V and 5 bases at J, with 17 bases between. This CDR3 region has 16 residues. Germline lookup yields CDR1 SGHDN and CDR2 FVKESK. Together with reference TRBV14 and TRBJ2-5, the CDR3 gives the full variable domain: EAGVTQFPSHSVIEKGQTVTLRCDPISGHDNLYWYRRVMGKEIKFLLHFVKESKQDESGMPNNRFLAERTGGTYSTLKVQPAELEDSGVYFCASSQAGRFGSETQYFGPGTRLLVL.

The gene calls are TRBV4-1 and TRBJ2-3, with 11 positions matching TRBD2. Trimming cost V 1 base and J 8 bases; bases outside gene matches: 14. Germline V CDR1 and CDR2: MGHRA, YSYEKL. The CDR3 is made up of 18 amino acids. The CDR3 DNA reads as TGCGCCAGCAGCCAAGTAGCTAGCGGGAGGTCATCCCCGGGTACGCAGTATTTT. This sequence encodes CASSQVASGRSSPGTQYF.

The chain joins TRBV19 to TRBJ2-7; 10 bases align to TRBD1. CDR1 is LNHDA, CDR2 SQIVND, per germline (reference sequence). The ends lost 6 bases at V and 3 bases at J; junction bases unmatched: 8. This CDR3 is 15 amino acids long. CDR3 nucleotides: TGTGCCAGTAGCGTACCGGGACAGGGGCTCTACGAGCAGTACTTC. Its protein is CASSVPGQGLYEQYF.

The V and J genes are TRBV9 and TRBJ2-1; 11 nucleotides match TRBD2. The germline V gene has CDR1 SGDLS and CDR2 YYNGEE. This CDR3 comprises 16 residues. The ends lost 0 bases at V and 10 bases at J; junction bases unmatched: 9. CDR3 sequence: CASSVGGGLAGPEQFF. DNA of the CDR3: TGTGCCAGCAGCGTAGGGGGAGGACTAGCGGGTCCGGAGCAGTTCTTC.

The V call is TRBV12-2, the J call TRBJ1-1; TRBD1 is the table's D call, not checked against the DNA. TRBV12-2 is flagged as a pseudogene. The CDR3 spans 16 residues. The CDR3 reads CASRFKGPKAELEAFF. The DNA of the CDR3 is TGTGCAAGTCGCTTCAAGGGGCCCAAGGCTGAACTTGAAGCTTTCTTT.